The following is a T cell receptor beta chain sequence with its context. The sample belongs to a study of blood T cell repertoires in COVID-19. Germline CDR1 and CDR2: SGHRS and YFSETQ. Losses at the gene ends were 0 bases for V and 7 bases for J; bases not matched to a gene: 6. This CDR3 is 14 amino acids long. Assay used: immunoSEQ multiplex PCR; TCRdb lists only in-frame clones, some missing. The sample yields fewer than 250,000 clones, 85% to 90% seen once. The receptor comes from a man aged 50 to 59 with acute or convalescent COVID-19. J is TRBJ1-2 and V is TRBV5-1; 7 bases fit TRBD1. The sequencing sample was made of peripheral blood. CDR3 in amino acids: CASSLEKGAGGYTF. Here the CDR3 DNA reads TGCGCCAGCAGCTTGGAGAAGGGGGCTGGTGGCTACACCTTC.